This T cell receptor (beta chain) was retrieved from a study of shared clonotypes between healthy human individuals. As for the study in general: Every donor yielded three CD4 naive, three CD4 memory, two CD8 naive and one CD8 memory plate. Study outcomes and limitations: Shared clonotypes across all four donors exceeded non-shared ones in generation probability.

CDR3 size: 13 residues. Germline loops: CDR1 LGHNA, CDR2 YNFKEQ. Trimming took 3 bases from V and 3 from J, leaving 8 bases between them. Sequencing was performed with immunoSEQ multiplex PCR; in TCRdb, only in-frame clones are kept and a portion is missing. Of about 380,000 clones in the sample, roughly 96% were seen once. With respect to this clone: Its antigen is still unknown.

This chain links TRBV4-2 with TRBJ1-2; the D gene is possibly TRBD1 (6 bases). Sequencing was carried out using memory CD8+ T cells sorted from blood. Subset denoted: CD45RO+ cells pooled with CCR7-negative TemRA cells. The source is a man younger than 40 in good health. The CDR3 bases are TGTGCCAGCAGCCACAAGGGGGACTATGGCTACACCTTC. Protein: CASSHKGDYGYTF.